The sequence of this T cell receptor beta chain was determined in a study of molecular identifiers for immune sequencing clone quantification. Previously described methods and listed TCR primers were used for bulk TCR libraries. TCRdb independently ran MiXCR on the PCR reads; one entry per CDR3 protein. The sample lists about 510,000 distinct CDR3 sequences; over 20% were seen once. This clonotype was seen more than once but under ten times. This TCR came from a human donor in good health. Some libraries in this study had Jurkat cell RNA spiked in. The sequencing input was naive CD8+ T cells from blood, with Jurkat cell RNA spiked in. Described subset: FACS-sorted CD8+CD4-CCR7+CD45RA+ naive T cells.

The chain's CDR3 is CASSYMDEQYF. The DNA of the CDR3 is TGTGCCAGCTCATACATGGACGAGCAGTACTTC. This rearrangement joins TRBV18 to TRBJ2-7; no definite D call. Germline V gene sequence: CDR1 KGHSH, CDR2 LQKENI. Trimming pared 5 bases from V and 5 bases from J, leaving 7 bases between. The CDR3 covers 11 residues. The full variable domain, in which reference TRBV18 and TRBJ2-7 provide the parts outside the CDR3, is NAGVMQNPRHLVRRRGQEARLRCSPMKGHSHVYWYRQLPEEGLKFMVYLQKENIIDESGMPKERFSAEFPKEGPSILRIQQVVRGDSAAYFCASSYMDEQYFGPGTRLTVT.